One sample yielded the 9 T cell receptor beta chains listed below, sequenced in a study of technical replicates of blood from several donors. The protocol was immunoSEQ multiplex PCR, while the TCRdb copy is restricted to in-frame clones and leaves out a portion. This table holds tens of thousands of clones, roughly 94% found once. The sequencing input was T cells isolated from PBMCs. These receptors all come from a human donor in good health.

V gene TRBV2 combines with J gene TRBJ2-7; unclear D gene. Germline V lookup: CDR1 SNHLY, CDR2 FYNNEI. The CDR3 length is 11 residues. Trimming cost V 4 bases and J 4 bases, with 5 bases left between them. Here the CDR3 DNA reads TGTGCCAGCAGTGCCCCTTACGAGCAGTACTTC. It is translated as CASSAPYEQYF.

The chain employs TRBV12-5 and TRBJ1-3; D ambiguous. Germline V gene lookup returns CDR1 LGHNT and CDR2 FRNRAP. This CDR3 region has 12 residues. V dropped 0 bases and J dropped 6 bases, with 3 bases sitting between them. CDR3 DNA sequence: TGTGCTAGTGGTTTGGTTCTAAACACCATATATTTT. This encodes CASGLVLNTIYF.

The chain links TRBV27 to TRBJ1-1; possible D gene TRBD1, 5 bases. The germline V and J ends were trimmed by 2 bases and 1 base, with 14 bases remaining between them. CDR1 is MNHEY and CDR2 is SMNVEV in the germline V gene (reference sequence). CDR3 length equals 16 residues. The chain's CDR3 is CASSLGGNRGNTEAFF. CDR3 coding DNA: TGTGCCAGCAGTTTAGGTGGGAATAGGGGGAACACTGAAGCTTTCTTT.

This chain links TRBV30 with TRBJ2-7; D remains ambiguous. Germline assignment: CDR1 GTSNPN and CDR2 SVGIG (reference sequence). The V gene lost 0 bases and the J gene lost 1 base, with 4 bases spanning the gap. CDR3 length: 12 residues. The CDR3: CAWSVLSYEQYF. DNA of the CDR3: TGTGCCTGGAGTGTCTTATCCTACGAGCAGTACTTC.

The chain's CDR3 is CAWSVPGTGGNQPQHF. The CDR3 region has the DNA TGTGCCTGGAGTGTACCCGGGACAGGGGGCAATCAGCCCCAGCATTTT. The rearrangement joins TRBV30 to TRBJ1-5; 10 bases are a match to TRBD1. With 0 bases clipped from V and 2 bases from J, the junction kept 4 bases outside the gene matches. This CDR3 has 16 residues. Germline V gene lookup returns CDR1 GTSNPN and CDR2 SVGIG (reference sequence).

V is TRBV5-1 and J is TRBJ2-7; 11 bases line up with TRBD2. The CDR3 is 15 amino acids. CDR1 is SGHRS, CDR2 YFSETQ, per germline. Losses at the gene ends were 0 bases for V and 3 bases for J; bases not matched to a gene: 2. CDR3 region: CASSLDLAGGYEQYF. The CDR3 DNA sequence: TGCGCCAGCAGCTTGGATCTAGCGGGAGGCTACGAGCAGTACTTC.

V and J are TRBV10-3 and TRBJ2-5; 11 nucleotides line up with TRBD2. Trimming at V came to 4 bases and at J to 4 bases, leaving 11 bases not matched to a gene. CDR3 length: 17 residues. Per germline, CDR1 ENHRY and CDR2 SYGVKD. CDR3: CAISGLTSGSISETQYF. As DNA, the CDR3 is TGTGCCATCAGTGGGCTTACTAGCGGGAGTATTTCAGAGACCCAGTACTTC.

As DNA, the CDR3 is TGTGCCAGCAGTTTATATCTAGCGGGAGGGGTCTACGAGCAGTACTTC. Translating it yields CASSLYLAGGVYEQYF. The chain joins TRBV27 to TRBJ2-7; TRBD2 matches 12 bases. The CDR3 spans 16 residues. The V gene's germline CDR1 is MNHEY and CDR2 SMNVEV (reference sequence). The trim removed 1 base at V and 3 bases at J, leaving 4 bases unmatched.

This chain uses TRBV21-1 with TRBJ2-7; the DNA was not used to check the table's D call, TRBD1. TRBV21-1 is given as a pseudogene. This CDR3 has 15 residues. CDR3 DNA: TGTGCCAGCAGCATGGGCGCCGAGAGCTCCTACGAGCAGTACTTC. Translation: CASSMGAESSYEQYF.